This is a list of T cell receptor beta chains from one sample in a study of T cells in Graves' hyperthyroidism and ophthalmopathy. MiXCR, run by TCRdb on the multiplex PCR reads, gives a single entry per CDR3 protein. The sample yields 650,000 to 850,000 distinct CDR3 sequences, over 15% seen once. The sequenced sample was blood. The receptors were gathered from a woman in her forties or fifties with Graves' hyperthyroidism that later progressed to Graves' ophthalmopathy. The CDR3 runs from the conserved cysteine through the conserved F or W. Each record gives: clone size, J gene, D gene, V gene, CDR3 protein, CDR3 DNA. D genes are given only for firm matches. Part of the rows lack a size; the others show once, few, many or a class for expanded clones.

few | TRBJ1-4 | TRBD1 | TRBV27 | CASSQNRDRFKDRRKLFF | TGTGCCAGCAGTCAAAACCGGGACAGGTTTAAGGATAGACGAAAACTGTTTTTT
- | TRBJ1-1 | - | TRBV7-9 | CASSSDRPTAFF | TGTGCCAGCAGCTCCGACAGACCTACGGCTTTCTTT
- | TRBJ1-2 | - | TRBV19 | CASMEGHPNYGYTF | TGTGCCAGTATGGAGGGACACCCTAACTATGGCTACACCTTC
many | TRBJ2-7 | - | TRBV11-2 | CASSRTYEQYF | TGTGCCAGCAGCCGTACCTACGAGCAGTACTTC
many | TRBJ2-3 | - | TRBV20-1 | CSASDRGSADTQYF | TGCAGTGCTAGTGACCGGGGGTCTGCGGATACGCAGTATTTT
- | TRBJ1-1 | - | TRBV18 | CASSPPRGGGSTEAFF | TGTGCCAGCTCACCACCCCGTGGAGGCGGCTCGACTGAAGCTTTCTTT
few | TRBJ2-6 | - | TRBV2 | CASSRKVWGSGANVLTF | TGTGCCAGCAGTCGAAAGGTTTGGGGATCTGGGGCCAACGTCCTGACTTTC
- | TRBJ2-7 | - | TRBV7-8 | CASSTRGEQYF | TGTGCCAGCAGCACAAGGGGAGAGCAGTACTTC
- | TRBJ2-4 | - | TRBV28 | CASSSSRGGNIQYF | TGTGCCAGCAGCTCAAGTAGAGGCGGAAACATTCAGTACTTC
- | TRBJ2-3 | TRBD2 | TRBV11-2 | CASSFGTSGGQPDTQYF | TGTGCCAGCAGCTTCGGGACTAGCGGGGGGCAACCAGATACGCAGTATTTT
many | TRBJ1-5 | - | TRBV3-1 | CASSQGTQPQHF | TGTGCCAGCAGCCAGGGGACCCAGCCCCAGCATTTT
- | TRBJ1-2 | TRBD1 | TRBV6-5 | CASRNPGQGEGYTF | TGTGCCAGCAGAAACCCCGGACAGGGAGAAGGCTACACCTTC
- | TRBJ2-3 | TRBD2 | TRBV6-5 | CASSYGRVAGVTDTQYF | TGTGCCAGCAGTTACGGGCGGGTAGCGGGGGTCACAGATACGCAGTATTTT
- | TRBJ2-7 | - | TRBV12-3/TRBV12-4 | CASSQWGAAEQYF | TGTGCCAGCAGCCAATGGGGGGCCGCCGAGCAGTACTTC
many | TRBJ2-5 | TRBD2 | TRBV2 | CASRISGAPPKTQETQYF | TGTGCCAGCAGGATTAGCGGGGCACCGCCTAAAACGCAAGAGACCCAGTACTTC
few | TRBJ2-7 | - | TRBV15 | CATSREGLAYEQYF | TGTGCCACCAGCAGAGAGGGGCTTGCCTACGAGCAGTACTTC
many | TRBJ2-3 | - | TRBV5-1 | CASSSGLGPSTDTQYF | TGCGCCAGCAGCTCCGGACTGGGTCCGAGCACAGATACGCAGTATTTT
- | TRBJ2-3 | - | TRBV7-9 | CASSDSCFASSTDTQYF | TGTGCCAGCAGCGACAGCTGCTTCGCCTCTAGCACAGATACGCAGTATTTT
- | TRBJ2-2 | - | TRBV6-2/TRBV6-3 | CASSSGSYEYTGELFF | TGTGCCAGCAGTTCGGGCTCCTATGAATATACCGGGGAGCTGTTTTTT
- | TRBJ1-1 | - | TRBV9 | CASSVVVGTNTEAFF | TGTGCCAGCAGCGTAGTGGTGGGTACCAACACTGAAGCTTTCTTT
- | TRBJ2-3 | - | TRBV7-2 | CASSLENTDTQYF | TGTGCCAGCAGCCTGGAGAACACAGATACGCAGTATTTT
many | TRBJ2-7 | TRBD2 | TRBV5-1 | CASSEGTSGTYEQYF | TGCGCCAGCAGCGAAGGGACTAGCGGCACCTACGAGCAGTACTTC
few | TRBJ2-5 | TRBD2 | TRBV2 | CASSALAGGETQYF | TGTGCCAGCAGTGCCCTAGCGGGGGGAGAGACCCAGTACTTC
many | TRBJ1-6 | - | TRBV11-1 | CASSTRQNSPLHF | TGTGCCAGCAGCACCCGACAGAATTCACCCCTCCACTTT
- | TRBJ2-1 | - | TRBV7-3 | CASSRGVYNEQFF | TGTGCCAGCAGCAGGGGGGTCTACAATGAGCAGTTCTTC
few | TRBJ1-1 | - | TRBV19 | CASSIGKNTEAFF | TGTGCCAGTAGTATTGGAAAGAACACTGAAGCTTTCTTT
- | TRBJ2-7 | TRBD1 | TRBV5-8 | CASSPGQGWNVNEQYF | TGTGCCAGCAGCCCTGGACAGGGCTGGAACGTGAACGAGCAGTACTTC
few | TRBJ2-6 | - | TRBV2 | CASSNTLGAGANVLTF | TGTGCCAGCAGTAACACCTTAGGGGCTGGGGCCAACGTCCTGACTTTC
many | TRBJ2-7 | - | TRBV30 | CAWEFRGRSYEQYF | TGTGCCTGGGAGTTCCGGGGGAGGTCGTACGAGCAGTACTTC
few | TRBJ2-3 | - | TRBV7-2 | CASSLRKWGELYTQYF | TGTGCCAGCAGCCTCCGGAAGTGGGGTGAATTGTATACGCAGTATTTT
few | TRBJ2-5 | - | TRBV18 | CASSPKRGVQETQYF | TGTGCCAGCTCACCGAAGCGCGGGGTGCAAGAGACCCAGTACTTC
many | TRBJ2-7 | - | TRBV6-1 | CASRDPETSYEQYF | TGTGCCAGCCGCGACCCCGAAACATCCTACGAGCAGTACTTC
few | TRBJ1-5 | - | TRBV10-1 | CASSVDAHQPQHF | TGCGCCAGCAGTGTAGATGCCCATCAGCCCCAGCATTTT
many | TRBJ2-1 | TRBD1 | TRBV28 | CASSLGRDRGYRDEQFF | TGTGCCAGCAGTTTAGGCCGGGACAGGGGTTATAGGGATGAGCAGTTCTTC
many | TRBJ2-3 | TRBD1 | TRBV20-1 | CSADAGTESTDTQYF | TGCAGTGCTGACGCCGGGACAGAAAGCACAGATACGCAGTATTTT
- | TRBJ1-2 | - | TRBV5-6 | CASSRPGVYGYTF | TGTGCCAGCAGCAGGCCGGGGGTCTATGGCTACACCTTC
few | TRBJ1-1 | - | TRBV7-9 | CASSSPIKGLGTEAFF | TGTGCCAGCAGCTCTCCGATTAAGGGGCTGGGCACTGAAGCTTTCTTT
many | TRBJ1-4 | TRBD1 | TRBV3-1 | CASSHMTGNEKLFF | TGTGCCAGCAGCCATATGACAGGGAATGAAAAACTGTTTTTT
- | TRBJ2-7 | - | TRBV6-1 | CASSGDTVTYEQYF | TGTGCCAGCAGTGGGGACACAGTTACCTACGAGCAGTACTTC
- | TRBJ2-7 | - | TRBV27 | CASSLWFPGKPSGEQYF | TGTGCCAGCAGTCTTTGGTTCCCGGGCAAGCCCTCGGGCGAGCAGTACTTC
many | TRBJ1-4 | TRBD1 | TRBV5-1 | CASSPMDRGVEKLFF | TGCGCCAGCAGCCCCATGGACAGGGGAGTCGAAAAACTGTTTTTT
many | TRBJ1-1 | - | TRBV3-1 | CASSQDHRNTEAFF | TGTGCCAGCAGCCAAGATCACCGGAACACTGAAGCTTTCTTT
many | TRBJ2-5 | TRBD1 | TRBV6-2/TRBV6-3 | CASRPTGQGIETQYF | TGTGCCAGCAGGCCAACGGGACAGGGAATAGAGACCCAGTACTTC
- | TRBJ2-2 | - | TRBV6-1 | CASGKQGRGWRPGELFF | TGTGCCAGCGGAAAACAGGGGCGGGGATGGCGCCCCGGGGAGCTGTTTTTT
many | TRBJ2-1 | TRBD1 | TRBV20-1 | CSARGDSNNEQFF | TGCAGTGCTAGGGGGGACAGCAACAATGAGCAGTTCTTC
- | TRBJ1-3 | - | TRBV30 | CAWKFTASGNTIYF | TGTGCCTGGAAGTTTACAGCCTCTGGAAACACCATATATTTT
many | TRBJ2-3 | - | TRBV6-1 | CASSEHYGHRDTQYF | TGTGCCAGCAGTGAGCATTATGGGCATCGGGATACGCAGTATTTT
many | TRBJ1-2 | - | TRBV12-3/TRBV12-4 | CASSLAGDGGYTF | TGTGCCAGCAGTTTAGCAGGGGATGGTGGCTACACCTTC
- | TRBJ2-7 | - | TRBV29-1 | CSVAGQGRYEQYF | TGCAGCGTTGCAGGGCAGGGGAGGTACGAGCAGTACTTC
- | TRBJ2-2 | - | TRBV30 | CAWSVLAGSDTGELFF | TGTGCCTGGAGTGTACTCGCGGGATCGGACACCGGGGAGCTGTTTTTT
- | TRBJ2-3 | - | TRBV15 | CATSRSDLDPDTQYF | TGTGCCACCAGCAGGTCGGACCTAGATCCAGATACGCAGTATTTT
many | TRBJ1-1 | - | TRBV11-2 | CASSGGDTEAFF | TGTGCCAGCAGCGGGGGGGACACTGAAGCTTTCTTT
many | TRBJ1-1 | - | TRBV18 | CASSPEPGANTEAFF | TGTGCCAGCTCACCAGAGCCAGGGGCGAACACTGAAGCTTTCTTT
many | TRBJ2-3 | TRBD2 | TRBV13 | CASSFSGVTDTQYF | TGTGCCAGCAGCTTTAGCGGGGTTACAGATACGCAGTATTTT
- | TRBJ2-2 | - | TRBV19 | CASSIGSQTGELFF | TGTGCCAGTAGTATAGGCAGCCAGACCGGGGAGCTGTTTTTT
many | TRBJ1-4 | - | TRBV3-1 | CASSHSFRANEKLFF | TGTGCCAGCAGCCATTCCTTTCGGGCTAATGAAAAACTGTTTTTT
few | TRBJ1-5 | - | TRBV5-1 | CASSRDGDRNQPQHF | TGCGCCAGCAGCAGGGACGGGGATCGCAATCAGCCCCAGCATTTT
- | TRBJ1-4 | - | TRBV3-1 | CASSQDAGSGEKLFF | TGTGCCAGCAGCCAAGATGCGGGGTCGGGAGAAAAACTGTTTTTT
many | TRBJ2-3 | - | TRBV7-9 | CASSPSPQNTQYF | TGTGCCAGCAGCCCCTCACCTCAGAATACGCAGTATTTT